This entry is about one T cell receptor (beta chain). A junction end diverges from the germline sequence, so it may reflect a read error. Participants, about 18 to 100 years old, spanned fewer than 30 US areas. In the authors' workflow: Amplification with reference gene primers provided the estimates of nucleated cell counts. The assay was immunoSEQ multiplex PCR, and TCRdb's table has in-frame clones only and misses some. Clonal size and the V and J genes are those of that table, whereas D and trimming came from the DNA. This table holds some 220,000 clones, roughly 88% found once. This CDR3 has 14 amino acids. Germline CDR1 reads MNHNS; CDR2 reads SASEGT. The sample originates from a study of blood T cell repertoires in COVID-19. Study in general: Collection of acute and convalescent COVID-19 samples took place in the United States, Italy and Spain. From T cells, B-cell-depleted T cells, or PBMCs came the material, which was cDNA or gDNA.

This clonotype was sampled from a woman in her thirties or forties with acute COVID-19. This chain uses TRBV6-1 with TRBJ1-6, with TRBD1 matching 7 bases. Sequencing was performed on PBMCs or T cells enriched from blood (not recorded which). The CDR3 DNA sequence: TGTGCCAGGAGTGAGACAGGGTTAGGTTCACCCCTCCACTTT. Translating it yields CARSETGLGSPLHF.